This T cell receptor (beta chain) originates from a study of control samples from healthy donors and cancer patients. This clone is a singleton in its sample. Some clones are missing from TCRdb's copy, which holds only in-frame ones; the method was immunoSEQ multiplex PCR. The profile shows 150,000 or so clones, 80% to 95% of them singletons. Germline V gives CDR1 SGHNT, CDR2 YYREEE (reference sequence). V was cut by 5 bases and J by 4 bases, with 7 bases left in between. CDR3 length equals 13 residues. The source of this sequence is a man aged 18-30 years in good health. Sequencing input: blood. This rearrangement joins TRBV5-4 to TRBJ1-6; possibly TRBD1 for D (5 bases). The CDR3 DNA reads as TGTGCCAGCAGAGGGGTGTATAATTCACCCCTCCACTTT. This encodes CASRGVYNSPLHF.